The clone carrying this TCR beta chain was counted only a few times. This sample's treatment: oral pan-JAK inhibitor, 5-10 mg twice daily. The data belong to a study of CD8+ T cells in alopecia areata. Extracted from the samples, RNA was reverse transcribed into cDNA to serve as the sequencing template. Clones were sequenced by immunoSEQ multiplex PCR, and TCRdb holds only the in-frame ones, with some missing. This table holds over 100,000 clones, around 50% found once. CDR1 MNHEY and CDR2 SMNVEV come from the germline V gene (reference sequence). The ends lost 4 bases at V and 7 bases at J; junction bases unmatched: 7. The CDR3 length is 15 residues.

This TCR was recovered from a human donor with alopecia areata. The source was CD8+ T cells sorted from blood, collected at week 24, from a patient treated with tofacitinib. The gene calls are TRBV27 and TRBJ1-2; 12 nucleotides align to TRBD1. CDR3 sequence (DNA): TGTGCCAGCAGTTCCCCGGGACAGGGGGCGAGTGGCTACACCTTC. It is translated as CASSSPGQGASGYTF.